This is a list of T cell receptor beta chains from one sample in a study of Tregs in tolerant kidney transplant recipients. Some clones are missing from TCRdb's copy, which holds only in-frame ones; the method was immunoSEQ multiplex PCR. Of some 250,000 clones listed, approximately 84% are singletons. The sample taken for sequencing was CD4+ T cells from blood. The receptors derive from a human donor in good health. The CDR3 runs from the conserved cysteine through the conserved F or W. D genes are given only for firm matches. Where a row states a size, it is once, few, many or the class of an expanded clone; other rows omit it.

11 | TRBJ2-7 | . | TRBV11-2 | . | CASSLMYEQYF | TGTGCCAGCAGCCTCATGTACGAGCAGTACTTC
16 | TRBJ1-1 | . | TRBV19 | . | CASRIGAKGWNTEAFF | TGTGCCAGTCGTATTGGGGCAAAGGGTTGGAACACTGAAGCTTTCTTT
14 | TRBJ2-3 | . | TRBV19 | TRBD1 | CASRRDRGLNTQYF | TGTGCCAGTAGGAGGGACAGAGGACTTAATACGCAGTATTTT
14 | TRBJ2-1 | . | TRBV5-6 | TRBD2 | CASRWREGINEQFF | TGTGCCAGCAGATGGCGGGAGGGCATCAATGAGCAGTTCTTC
15 | TRBJ2-5 | . | TRBV19 | TRBD2 | CASMPGLAGQETQYF | TGTGCCAGTATGCCGGGACTAGCGGGACAAGAGACCCAGTACTTC
14 | TRBJ2-5 | . | TRBV2 | . | CASSENGVGETQYF | TGTGCCAGCAGTGAAAACGGGGTAGGGGAGACCCAGTACTTC
15 | TRBJ2-2 | few | TRBV2 | TRBD1 | CASRATGVSTGELFF | TGTGCCAGCAGAGCGACAGGGGTCTCAACCGGGGAGCTGTTTTTT
14 | TRBJ2-2 | . | TRBV7-6 | TRBD1 | CASSKTGGTEELFF | TGTGCCAGCAGCAAGACAGGGGGTACCGAGGAGCTGTTTTTT
12 | TRBJ2-7 | . | TRBV27 | . | CASSPTGNEQYF | TGTGCCAGCAGTCCCACCGGGAACGAGCAGTACTTC
13 | TRBJ2-7 | . | TRBV19 | . | CASSLFSSYEQYF | TGTGCCAGTTCACTATTTAGCTCCTACGAGCAGTACTTC
15 | TRBJ1-5 | . | TRBV21-1 | . | CASKRQGMGNQPQHF | TGTGCCAGCAAGAGACAGGGGATGGGCAATCAGCCCCAGCATTTT
15 | TRBJ2-1 | . | TRBV5-1 | TRBD2 | CASSGTSGRLNEQFF | TGCGCCAGCAGCGGGACTAGCGGGAGGTTAAATGAGCAGTTCTTC
14 | TRBJ1-4 | . | TRBV2 | . | CASSQTLSYEKLFF | TGTGCCAGCAGCCAGACTCTTAGCTATGAAAAACTGTTTTTT
16 | TRBJ1-6 | . | TRBV4-2 | . | CASSQYSHGERSPLHF | TGTGCCAGCAGCCAATACTCCCACGGAGAACGTTCACCCCTCCACTTT
15 | TRBJ2-5 | . | TRBV11-2 | . | CASSLGDRDQETQYF | TGTGCCAGCAGCCTTGGGGACCGCGACCAAGAGACCCAGTACTTC
16 | TRBJ2-7 | once | TRBV5-1 | TRBD2 | CASSWGPGLAAYEQYF | TGCGCCAGCAGCTGGGGACCGGGACTAGCGGCCTACGAGCAGTACTTC
17 | TRBJ2-4 | . | TRBV7-9 | . | CASSVTGEQGAKNIQYF | TGTGCCAGCAGCGTCACTGGGGAGCAGGGCGCCAAAAACATTCAGTACTTC
13 | TRBJ1-1 | . | TRBV5-1 | . | CASSLNSNTEAFF | TGCGCCAGCAGCCTTAACTCGAACACTGAAGCTTTCTTT